Shown below are 18 T cell receptor beta chains from a single sample sequenced in a study of tumor-infiltrating lymphocytes in oesophageal squamous cell carcinoma. TCRdb passed the PCR reads through MiXCR, listing each CDR3 protein once. The profile shows 8,000 to 13,000 distinct CDR3 sequences, roughly 60% of them singletons. The sequenced sample consisted of esophageal tumor tissue. These receptors came from a female donor with esophageal squamous cell carcinoma.

The genes are TRBV7-6 and TRBJ2-3; TRBD1 agrees at 9 bases. The DNA matches TRBJ2-7 better at its end, which makes the J call doubtful. Germline-derived CDR1 and CDR2 are SGHVS and FNYEAQ. This CDR3 comprises 16 residues. The CDR3 DNA sequence: TGTGCCAGCAGCCGGAACCCGGGACAGGGATACGACGAGCAGTACTTC. The encoded protein is CASSRNPGQGYDEQYF.

V is TRBV7-6 and J is TRBJ2-3; the D call may be TRBD1 or TRBD2 (5 bases each). From germline, CDR1 is SGHVS and CDR2 FNYEAQ. V lost 3 bases and J 2 bases, leaving 6 bases between the germline ends. CDR3 length equals 13 residues. The CDR3 nucleotides are TGTGCCAGCAGCTTCGGGACCACAGATACGCAGTATTTT. Residues: CASSFGTTDTQYF.

This clonotype is a singleton in its sample. The V gene is TRBV7-6, the J gene TRBJ2-3, with 8 bases identical to TRBD2. The DNA matches TRBJ2-2 better at its end, which makes the J call doubtful. CDR1 and CDR2 from the germline V gene are SGHVS and FNYEAQ. The CDR3 has 15 amino acids. CDR3 sequence: CASSLLAANTGELFF. CDR3 nucleotides: TGTGCCAGCAGCCTACTAGCGGCGAACACCGGGGAGCTGTTTTTT.

The J gene is TRBJ2-1, the V gene TRBV11-1; tentatively, D is TRBD1 (6 bases). Germline CDR1 reads SGHAT; CDR2 reads FQDESV (reference sequence). The CDR3 covers 16 residues. V lost 5 bases and J lost 3, with 17 bases in between. CDR3 bases: TGTGCCAGCAGCCGTACCGGGACAAATAACTACAATGAGCAGTTCTTC. This gives the protein CASSRTGTNNYNEQFF.

This chain joins TRBV7-9 and TRBJ2-1; D gene uncertain. TRBJ2-7 matches the DNA end more closely, so the J call is doubtful. CDR3 size: 11 residues. Germline CDR1 is SEHNR and CDR2 is FQNEAQ (reference sequence). CDR3 coding DNA: TGTGCCAGCAGCTTATCTCACGAGCAGTACTTC. Its translation is CASSLSHEQYF.

The rearrangement joins TRBV7-2 to TRBJ2-1, with a possible D match to TRBD1 (5 bases). The CDR3 is 17 residues long. Germline V gene data show CDR1 as SGHTA and CDR2 as FQGNSA. Trimming took off 4 bases at V and 0 bases at J, with 16 bases between the two ends. The DNA for the CDR3 is TGTGCCAGCAGCTCAAACCCCGACAGTCCCTCCTACAATGAGCAGTTCTTC. This sequence encodes CASSSNPDSPSYNEQFF.

Only a few counts were recorded for this clonotype. Since no conserved phenylalanine or tryptophan closes the CDR3, a read error is the likely cause. The limits of the CDR3 on the DNA are not certain, so only TCRdb's listed CDR3 is given. CDR3: CASSPSGVSGYTFGS. The rearrangement uses TRBV7-9 and TRBJ2-7; the DNA was not compared with TRBD2, the D call given in the table. Germline CDR1 and CDR2: SEHNR and FQNEAQ (reference sequence). Both ends counted, the CDR3 spans 15 residues.

This clonotype occurred a few times. The chain combines TRBV6-1 with TRBJ2-5, with 9 bases lining up with TRBD1. Judging by the DNA end, TRBJ2-1 fits better; the J call may be wrong. The CDR3 is 14 residues long. The V gene's germline CDR1 is MNHNS and CDR2 SASEGT. CDR3 in DNA: TGTGCCAGCACCCCAGGACAGGGGTTAAATGAGCAGTTCTTC. It codes for CASTPGQGLNEQFF.

This clonotype has only one observation. This chain uses TRBV7-8 with TRBJ1-4; D is uncertain. V lost 6 bases and J 5 bases, leaving 19 bases between the germline ends. Germline V gene sequence: CDR1 SGHVS, CDR2 FQNEAQ. The length of the CDR3 is 16 residues. The CDR3: CASSPFWQATNEKLFF. Here the CDR3 DNA reads TGTGCCAGCAGTCCCTTTTGGCAGGCTACAAATGAAAAACTGTTTTTT.

This clonotype was seen a handful of times. The chain links TRBV7-2 to TRBJ2-7; D call uncertain. The end of the DNA fits TRBJ2-5 better, so the J call may be wrong. In germline, CDR1 is SGHTA, CDR2 FQGNSA. The CDR3 runs to 13 residues. CDR3 loop: CASSLTRQETQYF. DNA for the CDR3: TGTGCCAGCAGCTTAACGCGGCAAGAGACCCAGTACTTC.

In its sample, this clonotype was seen a few times. The chain links TRBV27 to TRBJ2-5, with TRBD1 identical over 11 bases. Germline CDR1 is MNHEY and CDR2 is SMNVEV (reference sequence). J gave up 11 bases and V 2 bases, and 13 bases lay outside the gene matches. The CDR3 runs to 16 residues. The CDR3 protein is CASSLSPWDRGYTQYF. The CDR3 DNA follows: TGTGCCAGCAGTTTAAGCCCATGGGACAGGGGGTATACGCAGTACTTC.

The chain recombines TRBV7-8 with TRBJ1-1; D is unresolved. Germline values: CDR1 SGHVS, CDR2 FQNEAQ. Trimming removed 3 bases from V and 5 bases from J, with 7 bases in between. The length of the CDR3 is 12 residues. CDR3 sequence: CASSFQRTEAFF. The CDR3 coding sequence is TGTGCCAGCAGCTTTCAACGAACTGAAGCTTTCTTT.

This chain connects TRBV10-1 to TRBJ2-3; D is perhaps TRBD2 (6 bases). There are 16 residues in the CDR3. V shed 4 bases and J shed 2 bases, with 16 bases lying between them. CDR1 and CDR2 (germline): WNHNN, SYGVQD (reference sequence). In nucleotides, the CDR3 is TGCGCCAGCAGTGGTGTTGGAGGGGCGATCACAGATACGCAGTATTTT. This gives the protein CASSGVGGAITDTQYF.

In this sample, this clonotype turned up a few times. The genes are TRBV12-3 or TRBV12-4 and TRBJ1-2, with unresolved D. V was clipped by 2 bases and J by 2 bases, with 6 bases between them. The length of the CDR3 is 13 residues. This CDR3 reads CASSLSGNYGYTF. The CDR3 DNA reads as TGTGCCAGCAGTTTATCGGGGAACTATGGCTACACCTTC.

The chain uses TRBV11-2 and TRBJ2-3; D gene uncertain. The CDR3 has 15 residues. The V gene lost 1 base and the J gene lost 6 bases, with 14 bases spanning the gap. Germline CDR1 reads SGHAT; CDR2 reads FQNNGV. The CDR3 DNA is TGTGCCAGCAGCTTAGCCCCCTCCGCCTTCGATACGCAGTATTTT. Translated: CASSLAPSAFDTQYF.

The gene calls are TRBV7-3 and TRBJ2-3; no clear D gene. Germline V CDR1 and CDR2: SGHTA, FQGTGA. V was trimmed by 0 bases and J by 6 bases, leaving 13 bases between them. This CDR3 comprises 15 residues. The CDR3 DNA is TGTGCCAGCAGCTTAACTGGAGCCAGTGTGGATACGCAGTATTTT. Translated: CASSLTGASVDTQYF.

The chain couples TRBV7-6 to TRBJ2-1; D unresolved. The germline V gene has CDR1 SGHVS and CDR2 FNYEAQ. The CDR3 covers 15 residues. V dropped 2 bases and J dropped 2 bases, with 10 bases sitting between them. The CDR3 nucleotides read TGTGCCAGCAGCTTAAGGGCTGTCGCCTACAATGAGCAGTTCTTC. Protein: CASSLRAVAYNEQFF.

The chain couples TRBV12-3 or TRBV12-4 to TRBJ2-7; 8 nucleotides align to TRBD2. The end of the DNA is better explained by TRBJ2-5, so the J call may be wrong. The CDR3 totals 13 residues. CDR3 in DNA: TGTGCCAGCAGATCCCGGGGGGGGGAGACCCAGTACTTC. This codes for CASRSRGGETQYF.